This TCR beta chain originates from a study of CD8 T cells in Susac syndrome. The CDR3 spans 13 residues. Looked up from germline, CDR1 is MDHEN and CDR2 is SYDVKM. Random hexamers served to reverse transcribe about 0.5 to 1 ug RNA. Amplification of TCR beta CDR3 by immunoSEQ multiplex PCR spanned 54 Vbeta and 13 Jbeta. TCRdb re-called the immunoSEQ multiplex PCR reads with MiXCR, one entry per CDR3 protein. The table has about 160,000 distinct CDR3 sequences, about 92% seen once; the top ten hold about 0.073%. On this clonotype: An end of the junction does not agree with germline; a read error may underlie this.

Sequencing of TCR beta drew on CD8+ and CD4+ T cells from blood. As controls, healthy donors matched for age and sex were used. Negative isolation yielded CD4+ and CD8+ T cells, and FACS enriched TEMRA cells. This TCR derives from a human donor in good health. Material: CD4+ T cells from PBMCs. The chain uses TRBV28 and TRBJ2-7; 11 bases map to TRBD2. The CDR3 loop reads CASSLVAGGPLDF. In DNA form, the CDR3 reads TGTGCCAGCAGTTTAGTAGCGGGAGGGCCCCTGGACTTC.